In its sample, the clone carrying this TCR beta chain was seen many times. Its target is not known. This sample includes further DNA sequences coding for the same CDR3. The source of the sample is a study of shared clonotypes between healthy human individuals. Across the whole study: The study enrolled a couple of women and a few men aged 18 to 49.

Some 30,000 T cell genomes (300 ng DNA) went into each PBMC replicate. TCRdb keeps only in-frame clones here, not all; method: immunoSEQ multiplex PCR. Here the sample spans about half a million clones, 81% being singletons. The study, taken as a whole, reports: Clonotype sharing among donors was thought likely to change with sequencing depth.

Per the germline V gene, CDR1 is SGHRS and CDR2 is YFSETQ. The CDR3 has 16 residues. V shed 3 bases, J shed 4 bases, and the junction held 8 bases outside the gene matches. The chain recombines TRBV5-1 with TRBJ2-1; 9 positions agree with TRBD2. The sample taken for sequencing was PBMCs. This clonotype was sampled from a woman between 40 and 50 years old in good health. Some clones in this sample may be carry-over from other donors' samples. The CDR3 sequence: CASSSVLAGRYNEQFF. CDR3 DNA sequence: TGCGCCAGCAGCTCCGTACTAGCGGGCCGATACAATGAGCAGTTCTTC.